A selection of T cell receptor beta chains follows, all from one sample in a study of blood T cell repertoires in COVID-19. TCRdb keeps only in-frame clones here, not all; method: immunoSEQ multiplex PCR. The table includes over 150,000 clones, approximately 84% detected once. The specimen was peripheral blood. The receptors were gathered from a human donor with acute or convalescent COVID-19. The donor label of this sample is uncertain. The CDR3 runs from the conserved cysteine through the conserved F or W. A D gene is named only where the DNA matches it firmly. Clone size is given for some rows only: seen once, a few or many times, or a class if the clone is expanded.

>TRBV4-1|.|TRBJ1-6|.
TGCGCCAGCAGCCAAGCTGGCAGCGCGAATTCACCCCTCCACTTT
CASSQAGSANSPLHF
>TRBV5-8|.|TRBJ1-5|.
TGTGCCAGCAGCCTAAGGAGATGGGTAGACGATCAGCCCCAGCATTTT
CASSLRRWVDDQPQHF
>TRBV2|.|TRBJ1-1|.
TGTGCCAGCAGCCAGGGTAGGACTGAAGCTTTCTTT
CASSQGRTEAFF
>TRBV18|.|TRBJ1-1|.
TGTGCCAGCTCACCCTTTCCCCGTGCGGGGAACACTGAAGCTTTCTTT
CASSPFPRAGNTEAFF
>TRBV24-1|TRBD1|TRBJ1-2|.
TGTGCCACCAATCTAAGGGGAGACAGGGGAATCCTTAACTATGGCTACACCTTC
CATNLRGDRGILNYGYTF
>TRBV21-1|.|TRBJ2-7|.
TGTGCCAGCAGCAACCTCGGCACTAGCGGAATCTACGAGCAGTACTTC
CASSNLGTSGIYEQYF
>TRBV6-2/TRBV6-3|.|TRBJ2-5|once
TGTGCCAGCAGTTACTCTACAGGGCTTCGGGAGACCCAGTACTTC
CASSYSTGLRETQYF
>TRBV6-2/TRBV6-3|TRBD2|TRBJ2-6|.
TGTGCCAGCAGTTATAGCGGGATTAGCTCTGGGGCCAACGTCCTGACTTTC
CASSYSGISSGANVLTF
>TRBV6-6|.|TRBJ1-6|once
TGTGCCAGCAGCCCCACAGGCAGCGAGCCCCTCCACTTT
CASSPTGSEPLHF
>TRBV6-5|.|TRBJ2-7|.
TGTGCCAGCCTCCGGGGGGCTAGCGCCGTCCAGGAGCAGTACTTC
CASLRGASAVQEQYF